This T cell receptor (beta chain) emerged from a study of blood T cell repertoires in COVID-19. About the study: Sites in the United States, Italy and Spain provided acute and convalescent COVID-19 samples. Sources were T cells, B-cell-depleted T cells, or PBMCs; the material itself was cDNA or gDNA.

CDR3 length equals 14 residues. V dropped 0 bases and J dropped 1 base, with 7 bases sitting between them. Germline-derived CDR1 and CDR2 are MGHRA and YSYEKL. Authors' analysis steps: Estimates of nucleated cell counts were drawn from the amplification of reference gene primers. TCRdb's copy holds only in-frame clones and misses some; the assay was immunoSEQ multiplex PCR. D and trimming come from the DNA, and the V and J calls and clone size come from that table. Of some 130,000 clones in the sample, approximately 80% were seen once. The source material was peripheral blood. The V gene is TRBV4-1, the J gene TRBJ2-7; D not certain. The TCR comes from a human donor in a cohort sampled during active COVID-19. Written as DNA, the CDR3 is TGCGCCAGCAGCCAAGATCCTGTATCCTACGAGCAGTACTTC. Its protein is CASSQDPVSYEQYF.